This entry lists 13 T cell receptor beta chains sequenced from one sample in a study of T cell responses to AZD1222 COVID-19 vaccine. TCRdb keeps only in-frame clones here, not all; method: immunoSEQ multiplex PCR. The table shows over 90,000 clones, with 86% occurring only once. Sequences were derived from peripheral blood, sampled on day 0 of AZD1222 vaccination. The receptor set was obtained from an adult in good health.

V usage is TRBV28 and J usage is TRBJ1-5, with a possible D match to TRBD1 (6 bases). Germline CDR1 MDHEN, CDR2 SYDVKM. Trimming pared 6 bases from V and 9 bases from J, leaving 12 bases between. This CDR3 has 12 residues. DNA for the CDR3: TGTGCCAGCAGGGGGGCTAAACGGCCCCAGCATTTT. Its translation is CASRGAKRPQHF. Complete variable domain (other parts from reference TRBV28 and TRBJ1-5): DVKVTQSSRYLVKRTGEKVFLECVQDMDHENMFWYRQDPGLGLRLIYFSYDVKMKEKGDIPEGYSVSREKKERFSLILESASTNQTSMYLCASRGAKRPQHFGDGTRLSIL.

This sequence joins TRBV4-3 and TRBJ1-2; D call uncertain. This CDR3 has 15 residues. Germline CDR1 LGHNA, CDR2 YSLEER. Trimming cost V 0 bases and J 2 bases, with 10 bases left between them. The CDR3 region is CASSQDLLGNYGYTF. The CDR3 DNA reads TGCGCCAGCAGCCAAGATCTTTTGGGGAACTATGGCTACACCTTC.

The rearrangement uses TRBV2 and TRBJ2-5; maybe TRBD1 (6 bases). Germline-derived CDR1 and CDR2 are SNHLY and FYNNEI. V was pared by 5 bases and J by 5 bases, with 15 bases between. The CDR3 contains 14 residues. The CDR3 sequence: CASSSGQFEETQYF. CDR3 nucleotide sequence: TGTGCCAGCAGTTCTGGACAGTTCGAGGAGACCCAGTACTTC. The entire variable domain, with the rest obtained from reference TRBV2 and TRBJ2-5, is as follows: EPEVTQTPSHQVTQMGQEVILRCVPISNHLYFYWYRQILGQKVEFLVSFYNNEISEKSEIFDDQFSVERPDGSNFTLKIRSTKLEDSAMYFCASSSGQFEETQYFGPGTRLLVL.

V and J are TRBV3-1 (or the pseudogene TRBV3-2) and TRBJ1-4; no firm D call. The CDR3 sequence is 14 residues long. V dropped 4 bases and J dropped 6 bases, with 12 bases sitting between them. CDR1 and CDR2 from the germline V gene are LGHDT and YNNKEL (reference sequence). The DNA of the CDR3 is TGTGCCAGCAGCCTGGGCGGAGAGGATGAAAAACTGTTTTTT. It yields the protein CASSLGGEDEKLFF.

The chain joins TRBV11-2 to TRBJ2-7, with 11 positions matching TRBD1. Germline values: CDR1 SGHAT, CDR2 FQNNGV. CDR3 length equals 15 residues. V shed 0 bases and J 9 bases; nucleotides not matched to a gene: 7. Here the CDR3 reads CASSLDGQGAGGQYF. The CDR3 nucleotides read TGTGCCAGCAGCTTAGATGGACAGGGGGCGGGAGGGCAGTACTTC.

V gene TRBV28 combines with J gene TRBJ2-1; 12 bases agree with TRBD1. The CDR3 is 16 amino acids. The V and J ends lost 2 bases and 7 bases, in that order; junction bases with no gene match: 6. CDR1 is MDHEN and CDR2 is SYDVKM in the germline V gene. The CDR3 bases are TGTGCCAGCAGTTTAGTCCGGGACAGGGGGCGGAATGAGCAGTTCTTC. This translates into CASSLVRDRGRNEQFF.

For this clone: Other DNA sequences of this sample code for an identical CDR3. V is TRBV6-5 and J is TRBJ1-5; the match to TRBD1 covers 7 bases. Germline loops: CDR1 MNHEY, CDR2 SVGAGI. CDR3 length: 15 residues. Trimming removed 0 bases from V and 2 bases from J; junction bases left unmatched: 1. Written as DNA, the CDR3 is TGTGCCAGCAGTTACTCCACAGGGGGCAATCAGCCCCAGCATTTT. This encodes CASSYSTGGNQPQHF.

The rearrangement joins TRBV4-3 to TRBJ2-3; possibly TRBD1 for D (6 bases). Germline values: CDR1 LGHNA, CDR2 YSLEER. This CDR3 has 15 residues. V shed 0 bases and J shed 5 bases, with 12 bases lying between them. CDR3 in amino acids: CASSQDGSGEDTQYF. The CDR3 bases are TGCGCCAGCAGCCAAGATGGGTCAGGGGAAGATACGCAGTATTTT.

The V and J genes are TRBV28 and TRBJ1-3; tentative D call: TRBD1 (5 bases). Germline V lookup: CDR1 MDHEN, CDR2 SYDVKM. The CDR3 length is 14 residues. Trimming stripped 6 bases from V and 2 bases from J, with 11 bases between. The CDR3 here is CASSTGVTGNTIYF. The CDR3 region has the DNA TGTGCCAGCAGCACGGGGGTCACTGGAAACACCATATATTTT.

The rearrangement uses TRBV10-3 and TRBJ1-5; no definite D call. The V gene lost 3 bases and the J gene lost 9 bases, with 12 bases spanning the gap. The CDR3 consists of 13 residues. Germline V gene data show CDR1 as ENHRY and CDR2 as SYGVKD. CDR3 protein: CAISEGGMGPQHF. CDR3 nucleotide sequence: TGTGCCATCAGTGAAGGAGGGATGGGGCCCCAGCATTTT.

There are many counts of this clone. CDR3 nucleotide sequence: TGCGCCAGCAGCTTGGGGGGGCTAACTGAAGCTTTCTTT. It codes for CASSLGGLTEAFF. The V call is TRBV5-1, the J call TRBJ1-1; TRBD1 is a possible D gene (6 bases). Trimming left V 0 bases short and J 5 bases short, with 8 bases between. CDR3 length: 13 amino acids. CDR1 is SGHRS and CDR2 is YFSETQ in the germline V gene.

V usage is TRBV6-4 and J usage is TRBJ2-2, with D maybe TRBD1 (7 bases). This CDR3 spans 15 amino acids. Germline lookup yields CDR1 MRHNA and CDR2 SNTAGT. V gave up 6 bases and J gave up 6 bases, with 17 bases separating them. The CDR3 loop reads CASRRDQGGSGELFF. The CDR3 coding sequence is TGTGCCAGCAGAAGGGATCAGGGGGGATCCGGGGAGCTGTTTTTT.

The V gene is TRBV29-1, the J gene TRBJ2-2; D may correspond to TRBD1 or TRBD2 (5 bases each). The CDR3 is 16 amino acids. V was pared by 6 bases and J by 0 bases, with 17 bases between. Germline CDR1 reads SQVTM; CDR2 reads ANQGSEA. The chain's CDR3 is CSVVDRDAANTGELFF. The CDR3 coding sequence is TGCAGCGTAGTGGATCGGGACGCCGCGAACACCGGGGAGCTGTTTTTT.